This T cell receptor (beta chain) came from a study of cytomegalovirus exposure and HLA in healthy donors. Whole-study findings and limits: In vitro assays verified that three CMV-associated chains recognized CMV antigens specifically.

Germline CDR1 and CDR2: LNHDA and SQIVND (reference sequence). With V trimmed by 5 bases and J by 3 bases, 7 bases remained unmatched. This CDR3 spans 14 amino acids. A word on this clone: What it recognizes is unknown.

The PCR had 60 Vbeta and 13 Jbeta primers. TCRdb keeps only in-frame clones here, not all; method: immunoSEQ multiplex PCR. The repertoire holds roughly 100,000 clones, with around three fifths as singletons. The receptor's source is a woman aged 50 to 65 in good health and CMV-seropositive. Sequencing was performed on PBMCs. The V call is TRBV19, the J call TRBJ2-7, with TRBD1 matching over 7 bases. In DNA, the CDR3 is TGTGCCAGTAGTTCGACAGGGTTCGGCTACGAGCAGTACTTC. It translates to CASSSTGFGYEQYF.